A single T cell receptor beta chain is shown here with its context. What it recognizes is unknown. Antigen-specific CD4+ T cells were first expanded with viral peptide pools by the ViraFEST assay and only then sequenced. CD4+ T cells were isolated after nine to ten days of culture. This person's SARS-CoV-2 infection, confirmed by PCR, occurred between March and December 2020. Germline assignment: CDR1 DFQATT and CDR2 SNEGSKA (reference sequence). The length of the CDR3 is 11 residues. V lost 8 bases to trimming and J lost 4 bases, with 11 bases between them. These data are taken from a study of vaccination effects on CD4 cells after COVID-19. Measured with immunoSEQ multiplex PCR; TCRdb has only the in-frame clones, and not every one. Of roughly 25,000 clones listed, about 77% are singletons.

This sample comprised CD4+ T cells from PBMCs cultured with HCoV-NL63 spike peptides, obtained before COVID-19 vaccination. This chain connects TRBV20-1 to TRBJ2-5, with D tentatively TRBD1 or TRBD2 (5 bases each). The clonotype was recovered from a human donor who had a prior SARS-CoV-2 infection. Here the CDR3 DNA reads TGCAGTTGGGACGGAAGAGAGACCCAGTACTTC. It yields the protein CSWDGRETQYF.